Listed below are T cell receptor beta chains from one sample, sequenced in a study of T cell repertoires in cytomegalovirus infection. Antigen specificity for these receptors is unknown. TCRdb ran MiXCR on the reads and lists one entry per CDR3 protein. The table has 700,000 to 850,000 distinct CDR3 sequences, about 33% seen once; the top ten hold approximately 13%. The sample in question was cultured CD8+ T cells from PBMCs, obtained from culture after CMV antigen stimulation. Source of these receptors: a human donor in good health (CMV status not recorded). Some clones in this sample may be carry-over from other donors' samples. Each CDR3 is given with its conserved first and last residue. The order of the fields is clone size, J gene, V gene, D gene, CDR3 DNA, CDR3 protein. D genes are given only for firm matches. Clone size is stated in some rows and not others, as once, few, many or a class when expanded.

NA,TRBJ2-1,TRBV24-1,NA,TGTGCCACCAGTGACCTGACAGGAATTGAGCAGTTCTTC,CATSDLTGIEQFF
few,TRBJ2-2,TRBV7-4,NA,TGTGCCAGCAGCTTAAGTTGGACTGTGGCGAACACCGGGGAGCTGTTTTTT,CASSLSWTVANTGELFF
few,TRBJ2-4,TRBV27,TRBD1,TGTGCCAGCAGTTTTGGGACGACAGGGGAGGACATTCAGTACTTC,CASSFGTTGEDIQYF
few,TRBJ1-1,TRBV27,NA,TGTGCCAGCAGTTTTTCGAACCTGGGGAACACTGAAGCTTTCTTT,CASSFSNLGNTEAFF
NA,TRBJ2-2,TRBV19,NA,TGTGCCAGTAGCTACCCGGGACCCCGGTTGACCGGGGAGCTGTTTTTT,CASSYPGPRLTGELFF
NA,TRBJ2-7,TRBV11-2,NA,TGTGCCAGCACCCTAGTGGGAAAGGGGCTCTACGAGCAGTACTTC,CASTLVGKGLYEQYF
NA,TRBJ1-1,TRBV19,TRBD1,TGTGCCAGTAGCCGGGACAGGGGGAGGGACACTGAAGCTTTCTTT,CASSRDRGRDTEAFF
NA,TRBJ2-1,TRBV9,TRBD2,TGTGCCAGCAGCGTAGGAGGGGCGGGGGGGCCTGGGGAGCAGTTCTTC,CASSVGGAGGPGEQFF
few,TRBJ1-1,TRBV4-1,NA,TGCGCCAGCAGCCAAATTGACGAGAACACTGAAGCTTTCTTT,CASSQIDENTEAFF
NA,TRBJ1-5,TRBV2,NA,TGTGCCAGCAGGGCCGAAGGGTACAATCAGCCCCAGCATTTT,CASRAEGYNQPQHF
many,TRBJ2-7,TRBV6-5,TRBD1,TGTGCCAGCAGTACAAGACGGCGGTTACAGGGGCCCGCTTACGAGCAGTACTTC,CASSTRRRLQGPAYEQYF
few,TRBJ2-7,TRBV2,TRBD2,TGTGCCACCAAAAGCGGGAGCTACGAGCAGTACTTC,CATKSGSYEQYF